This T cell receptor (beta chain) was obtained from a study of tumor-infiltrating lymphocytes in primary liver carcinoma. The ends were cut back, 3 bases at V and 2 bases at J, with 13 bases in the middle. The CDR3 sequence is 16 residues long. With around 500 ng total RNA as template and a constant-region primer, TCR beta cDNA was made. Library construction for TCR beta comprised three nested multiplex PCR rounds performed with slightly modified ARM-PCR. With TRBV1-TRBV30 forward primers and a C-beta reverse primer, the first two PCR rounds were run for 10 cycles each. Using its own MiXCR run on the multiplex PCR reads, TCRdb lists one record per CDR3 protein. The sample includes approximately 330,000 distinct CDR3 sequences, approximately 64% of them seen just once. The authors took blood RNA from unsorted whole blood and also extracted germline DNA. This clonotype was seen once. The conserved final phenylalanine or tryptophan is absent from the CDR3, which likely points to a read error.

Sequencing was carried out using peripheral blood. The receptor's source is a man aged 35 to 55 with primary liver carcinoma and hepatitis B virus infection. This sequence joins TRBV12-3 or TRBV12-4 and TRBJ2-2; D remains ambiguous. The CDR3 DNA is TGTGCCAGCAGTTTTAGGTGCAGACTTAACACCGGGGAGCTGTTTTAT. This translates into CASSFRCRLNTGELFY.